This T cell receptor (beta chain) stems from a study of CD8 T cells in ankylosing spondylitis. General study results and limits: Characteristic of ankylosing spondylitis blood, it appeared, was a TCR beta motif comprising eight highly homologous variants.

Details on this clonotype: Its antigen is not known.

V shed 0 bases and J shed 7 bases, with 13 bases lying between them. Germline CDR1 and CDR2: SGHTA and FQGTGA. The CDR3 contains 14 residues. Quantitative molecular-barcoded 5'-RACE generated the TCR beta libraries. TCRdb re-derived calls from the 5' RACE reads in MiXCR, one entry per CDR3 protein. The table lists a few hundred thousand distinct CDR3 sequences, 6.5% to 10% of them singletons. The receptor's source is a male donor with ankylosing spondylitis. The sequencing input was blood, either unsorted or a sorted T cell fraction (not recorded which). The rearrangement links TRBV7-3 to TRBJ2-7; D call uncertain. This chain's CDR3 is CASSLTGQALEQYF. The CDR3 bases are TGTGCCAGCAGCTTAACTGGGCAGGCTCTGGAGCAGTACTTC. The complete variable domain, with remaining parts taken from reference TRBV7-3 and TRBJ2-7, reads GAGVSQTPSNKVTEKGKYVELRCDPISGHTALYWYRQSLGQGPEFLIYFQGTGAADDSGLPNDRFFAVRPEGSVSTLKIQRTERGDSAVYLCASSLTGQALEQYFGPGTRLTVT.